This T cell receptor (beta chain) was observed in a study of technical replicates of blood from a few donors. Germline CDR1 reads MNHEY; CDR2 reads SVGAGI. The CDR3 is made up of 14 amino acids. Trimming removed 5 bases from V and 5 bases from J; junction bases left unmatched: 7. This clone appeared a single time. Generated by immunoSEQ multiplex PCR, the TCRdb table keeps only in-frame clones and is missing some. The sample has tens of thousands of clones, around 94% seen once. This clonotype was obtained from a human donor in good health. The chain has TRBV6-5 and TRBJ2-5, with 8 bases aligning to TRBD1. The sample consisted of T cells isolated from PBMCs. The CDR3 loop reads CASSTDRGTETQYF. DNA of the CDR3: TGTGCCAGCAGTACTGACAGGGGTACCGAGACCCAGTACTTC.